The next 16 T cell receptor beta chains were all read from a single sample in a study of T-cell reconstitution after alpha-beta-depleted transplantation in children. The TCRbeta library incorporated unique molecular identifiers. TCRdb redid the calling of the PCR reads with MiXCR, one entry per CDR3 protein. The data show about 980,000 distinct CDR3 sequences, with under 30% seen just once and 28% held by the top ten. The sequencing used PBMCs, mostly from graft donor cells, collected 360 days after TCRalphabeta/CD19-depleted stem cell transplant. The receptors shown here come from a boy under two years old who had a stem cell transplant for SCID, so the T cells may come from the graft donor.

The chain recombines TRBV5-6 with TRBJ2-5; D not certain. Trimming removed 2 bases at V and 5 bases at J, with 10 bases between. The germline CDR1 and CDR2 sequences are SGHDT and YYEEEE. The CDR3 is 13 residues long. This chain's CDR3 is CASSLTPWETQYF. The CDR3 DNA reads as TGTGCCAGCAGCTTAACCCCCTGGGAGACCCAGTACTTC.

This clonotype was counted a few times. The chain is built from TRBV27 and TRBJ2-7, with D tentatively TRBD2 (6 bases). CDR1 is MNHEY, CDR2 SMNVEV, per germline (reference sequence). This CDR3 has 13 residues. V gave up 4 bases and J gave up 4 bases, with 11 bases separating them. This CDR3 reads CASSSRRDYEQYF. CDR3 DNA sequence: TGTGCCAGCAGTTCCCGGCGGGATTACGAGCAGTACTTC.

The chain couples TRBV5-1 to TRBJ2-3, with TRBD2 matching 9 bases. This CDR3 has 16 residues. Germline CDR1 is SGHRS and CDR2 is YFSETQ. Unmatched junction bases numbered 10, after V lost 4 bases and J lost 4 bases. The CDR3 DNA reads TGCGCCAGCAGCCTAGATAGCGGGGGCCCCGCAGATACGCAGTATTTT. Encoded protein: CASSLDSGGPADTQYF.

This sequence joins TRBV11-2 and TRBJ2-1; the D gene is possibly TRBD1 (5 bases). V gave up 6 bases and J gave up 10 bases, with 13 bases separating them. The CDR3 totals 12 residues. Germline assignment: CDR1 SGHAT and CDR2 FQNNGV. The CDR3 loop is CASSLPDTEQFF. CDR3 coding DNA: TGTGCCAGCAGTCTGCCGGACACCGAGCAGTTCTTC.

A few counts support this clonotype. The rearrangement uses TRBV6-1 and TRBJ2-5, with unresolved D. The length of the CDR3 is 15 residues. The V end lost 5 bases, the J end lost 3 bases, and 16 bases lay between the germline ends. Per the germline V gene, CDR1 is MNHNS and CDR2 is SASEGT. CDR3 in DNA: TGTGCCAGCAGTACCCCTGCCTTCGGCGAAGAGACCCAGTACTTC. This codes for CASSTPAFGEETQYF.

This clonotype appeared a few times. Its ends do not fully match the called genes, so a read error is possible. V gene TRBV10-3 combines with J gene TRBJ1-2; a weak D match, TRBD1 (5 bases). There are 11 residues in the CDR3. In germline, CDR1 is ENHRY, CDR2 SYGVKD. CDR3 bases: TGTGCCATCAAGACACGGCGGGGCTACGCCTTC. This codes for CAIKTRRGYAF.

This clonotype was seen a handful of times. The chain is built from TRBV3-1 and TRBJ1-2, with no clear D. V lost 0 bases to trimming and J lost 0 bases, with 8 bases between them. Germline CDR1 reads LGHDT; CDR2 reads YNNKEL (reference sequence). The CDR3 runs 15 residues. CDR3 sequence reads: CASSQDRRTNYGYTF. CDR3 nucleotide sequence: TGTGCCAGCAGCCAAGATCGTCGTACTAACTATGGCTACACCTTC.

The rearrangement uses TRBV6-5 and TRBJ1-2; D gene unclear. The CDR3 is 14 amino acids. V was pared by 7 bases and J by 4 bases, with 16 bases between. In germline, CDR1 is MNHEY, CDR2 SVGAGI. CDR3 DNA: TGTGCCAGCAAGGAGGGAGGGTGGGCCTATGGCTACACCTTC. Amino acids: CASKEGGWAYGYTF.

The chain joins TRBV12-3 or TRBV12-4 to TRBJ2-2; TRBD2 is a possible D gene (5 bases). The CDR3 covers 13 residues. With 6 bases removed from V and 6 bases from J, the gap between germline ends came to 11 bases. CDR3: CASSRLRPGELFF. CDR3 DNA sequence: TGTGCCAGCAGCCGACTAAGGCCCGGGGAGCTGTTTTTT.

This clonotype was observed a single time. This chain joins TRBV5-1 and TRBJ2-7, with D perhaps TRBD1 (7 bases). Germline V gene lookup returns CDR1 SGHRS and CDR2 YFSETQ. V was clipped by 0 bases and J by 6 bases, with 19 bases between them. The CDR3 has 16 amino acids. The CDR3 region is CASSLVFGGDSPEQYF. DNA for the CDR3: TGCGCCAGCAGCTTGGTGTTTGGCGGGGACAGCCCCGAGCAGTACTTC.

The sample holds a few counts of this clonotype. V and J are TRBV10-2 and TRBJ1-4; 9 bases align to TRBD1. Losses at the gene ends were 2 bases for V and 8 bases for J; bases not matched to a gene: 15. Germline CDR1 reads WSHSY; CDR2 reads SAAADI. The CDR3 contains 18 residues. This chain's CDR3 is CASSELGGTGGFREKLFF. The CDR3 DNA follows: TGCGCCAGCAGTGAGCTTGGGGGAACAGGGGGCTTCCGAGAAAAACTGTTTTTT.

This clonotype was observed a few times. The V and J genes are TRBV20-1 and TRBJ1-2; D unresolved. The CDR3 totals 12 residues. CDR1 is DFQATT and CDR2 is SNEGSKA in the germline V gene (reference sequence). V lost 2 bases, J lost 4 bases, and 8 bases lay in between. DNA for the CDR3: TGCAGTGCTAGACTTACAGTCTATGGCTACACCTTC. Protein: CSARLTVYGYTF.

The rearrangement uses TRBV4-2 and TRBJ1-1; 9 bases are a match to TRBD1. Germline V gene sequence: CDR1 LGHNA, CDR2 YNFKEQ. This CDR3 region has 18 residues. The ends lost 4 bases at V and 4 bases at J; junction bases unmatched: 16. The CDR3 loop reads CASSPRQGQGPRGTEAFF. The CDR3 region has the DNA TGTGCCAGCAGCCCCCGCCAGGGACAGGGACCGAGGGGCACTGAAGCTTTCTTT.

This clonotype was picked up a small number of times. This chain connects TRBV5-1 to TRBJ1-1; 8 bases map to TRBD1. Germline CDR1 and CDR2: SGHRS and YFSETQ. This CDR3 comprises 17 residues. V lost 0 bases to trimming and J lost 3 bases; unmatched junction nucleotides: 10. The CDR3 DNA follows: TGCGCCAGCAGCTTGGGTGGACAGGGAGCGTATGACACTGAAGCTTTCTTT. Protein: CASSLGGQGAYDTEAFF.

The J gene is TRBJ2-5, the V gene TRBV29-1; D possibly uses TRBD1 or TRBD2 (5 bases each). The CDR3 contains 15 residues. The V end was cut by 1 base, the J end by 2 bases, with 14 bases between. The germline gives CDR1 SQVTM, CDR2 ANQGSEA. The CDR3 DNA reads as TGCAGCGTTGAAGGGGGGTTGACTCCTCAAGAGACCCAGTACTTC. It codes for CSVEGGLTPQETQYF. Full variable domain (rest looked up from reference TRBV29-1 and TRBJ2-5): SAVISQKPSRDICQRGTSLTIQCQVDSQVTMMFWYRQQPGQSLTLIATANQGSEATYESGFVIDKFPISRPNLTFSTLTVSNMSPEDSSIYLCSVEGGLTPQETQYFGPGTRLLVL.

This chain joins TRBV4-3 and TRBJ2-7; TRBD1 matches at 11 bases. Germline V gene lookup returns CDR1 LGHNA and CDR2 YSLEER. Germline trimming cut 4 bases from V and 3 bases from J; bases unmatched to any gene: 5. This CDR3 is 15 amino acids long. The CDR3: CASSPLGQGDYEQYF. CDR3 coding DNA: TGCGCCAGCAGCCCATTGGGACAGGGGGACTACGAGCAGTACTTC.